This T cell receptor beta chain was found in a study of T cell responses to AZD1222 COVID-19 vaccine. This clone was counted only a few times. Its ends do not fully match the called genes, so a read error is possible. From germline, CDR1 is SQVTM and CDR2 ANQGSEA. The CDR3 runs 14 residues. The table came from immunoSEQ multiplex PCR; TCRdb's copy has only in-frame clones and leaves some out. The table lists under 150,000 clones, about 89% of them singletons. This chain joins TRBV29-1 and TRBJ1-2; D not resolved. The clonotype comes from an adult in good health. The material was peripheral blood, obtained on day 0 of MenACWY control vaccination. The CDR3 nucleotides are TGCAGCGTTAAAGAGGGAGGGCCCCACTATGGCTACACCTTC. Protein: CSVKEGGPHYGYTF.